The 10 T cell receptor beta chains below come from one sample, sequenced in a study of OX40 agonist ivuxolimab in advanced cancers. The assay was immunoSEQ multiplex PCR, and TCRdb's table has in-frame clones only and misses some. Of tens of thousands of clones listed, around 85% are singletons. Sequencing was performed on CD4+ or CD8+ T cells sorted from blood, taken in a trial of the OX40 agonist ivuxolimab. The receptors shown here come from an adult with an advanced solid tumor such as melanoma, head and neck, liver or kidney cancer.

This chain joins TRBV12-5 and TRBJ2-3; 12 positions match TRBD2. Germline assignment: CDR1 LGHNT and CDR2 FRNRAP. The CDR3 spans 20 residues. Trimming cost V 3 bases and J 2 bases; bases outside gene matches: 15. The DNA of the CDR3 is TGTGCTAGTGGTTTCTCAGGACTAGCGGGACCTAAGAGGGTCACAGATACGCAGTATTTT. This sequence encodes CASGFSGLAGPKRVTDTQYF.

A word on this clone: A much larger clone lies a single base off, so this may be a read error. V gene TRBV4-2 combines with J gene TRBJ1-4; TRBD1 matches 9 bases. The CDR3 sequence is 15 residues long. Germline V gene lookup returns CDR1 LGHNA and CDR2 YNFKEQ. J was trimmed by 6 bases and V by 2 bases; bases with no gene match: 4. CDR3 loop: CASSQPGTGHEKLFF. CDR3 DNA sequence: TGTGCCAGCAGCCAACCCGGGACAGGGCATGAAAAACTGTTTTTT.

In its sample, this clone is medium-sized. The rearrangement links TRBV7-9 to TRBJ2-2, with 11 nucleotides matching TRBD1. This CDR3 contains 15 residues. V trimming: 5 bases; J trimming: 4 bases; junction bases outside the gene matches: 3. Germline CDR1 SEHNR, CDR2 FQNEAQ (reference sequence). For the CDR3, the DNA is TGTGCCAGCAGCACGGGACAGGGGGTCACCGGGGAGCTGTTTTTT. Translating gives CASSTGQGVTGELFF.

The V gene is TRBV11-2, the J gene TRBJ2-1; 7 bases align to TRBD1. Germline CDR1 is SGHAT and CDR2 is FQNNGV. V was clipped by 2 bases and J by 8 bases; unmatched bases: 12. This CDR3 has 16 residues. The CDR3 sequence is CASSLRGPGIQDEQFF. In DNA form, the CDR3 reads TGTGCCAGCAGCTTAAGGGGGCCCGGGATTCAGGATGAGCAGTTCTTC.

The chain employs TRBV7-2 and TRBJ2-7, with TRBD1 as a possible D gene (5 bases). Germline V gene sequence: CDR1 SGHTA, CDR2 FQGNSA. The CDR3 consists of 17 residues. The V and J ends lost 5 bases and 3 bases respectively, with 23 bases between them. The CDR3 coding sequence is TGTGCCAGCAGCCGAATCTTAAGGGGCCGTACCAACTACGAGCAGTACTTC. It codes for CASSRILRGRTNYEQYF.

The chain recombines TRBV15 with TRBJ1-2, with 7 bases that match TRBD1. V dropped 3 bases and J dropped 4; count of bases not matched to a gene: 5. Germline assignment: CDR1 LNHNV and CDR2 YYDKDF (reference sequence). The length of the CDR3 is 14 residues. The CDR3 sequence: CATSRAGQIYGYTF. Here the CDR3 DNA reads TGTGCCACCAGCAGGGCGGGACAGATCTATGGCTACACCTTC.

The CDR3 DNA reads TGTGCCAGCAGCCCGTGGGGGGGCTCCTACAATGAGCAGTTCTTC. Amino acids: CASSPWGGSYNEQFF. This chain joins TRBV14 and TRBJ2-1, with 7 bases that match TRBD2. CDR1 is SGHDN and CDR2 is FVKESK in the germline V gene. This CDR3 is built from 15 residues. Trimming at V came to 4 bases and at J to 0 bases, leaving 3 bases not matched to a gene.

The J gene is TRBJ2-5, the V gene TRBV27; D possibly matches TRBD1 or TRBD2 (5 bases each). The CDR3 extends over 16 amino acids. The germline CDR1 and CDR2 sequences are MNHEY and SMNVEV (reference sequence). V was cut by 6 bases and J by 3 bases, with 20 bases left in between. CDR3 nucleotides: TGTGCCAGCAGGAAGATAGCGACCCTGGGGGAAGAGACCCAGTACTTC. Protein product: CASRKIATLGEETQYF.

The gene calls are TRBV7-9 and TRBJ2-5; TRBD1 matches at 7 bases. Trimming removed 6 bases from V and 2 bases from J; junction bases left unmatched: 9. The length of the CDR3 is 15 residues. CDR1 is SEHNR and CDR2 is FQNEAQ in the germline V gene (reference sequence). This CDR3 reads CASRRTAGGQETQYF. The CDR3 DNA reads TGTGCCAGCAGGAGAACCGCAGGGGGACAAGAGACCCAGTACTTC.

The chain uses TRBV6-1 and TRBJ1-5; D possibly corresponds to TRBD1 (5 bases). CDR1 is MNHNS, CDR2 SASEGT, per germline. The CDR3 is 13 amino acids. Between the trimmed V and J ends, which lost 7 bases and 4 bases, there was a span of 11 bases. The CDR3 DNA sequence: TGTGCCAGCAATGACAGTCCGAATCAGCCCCAGCATTTT. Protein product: CASNDSPNQPQHF.